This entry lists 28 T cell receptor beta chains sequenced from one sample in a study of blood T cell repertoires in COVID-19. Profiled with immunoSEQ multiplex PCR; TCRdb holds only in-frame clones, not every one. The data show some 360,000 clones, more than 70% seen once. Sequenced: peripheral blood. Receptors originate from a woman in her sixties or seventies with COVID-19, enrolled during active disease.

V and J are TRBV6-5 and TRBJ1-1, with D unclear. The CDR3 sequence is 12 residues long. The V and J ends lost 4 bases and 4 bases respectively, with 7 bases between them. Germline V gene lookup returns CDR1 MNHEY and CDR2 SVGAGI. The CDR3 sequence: CASSSGSTEAFF. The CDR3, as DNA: TGTGCCAGCAGTTCAGGATCCACTGAAGCTTTCTTT.

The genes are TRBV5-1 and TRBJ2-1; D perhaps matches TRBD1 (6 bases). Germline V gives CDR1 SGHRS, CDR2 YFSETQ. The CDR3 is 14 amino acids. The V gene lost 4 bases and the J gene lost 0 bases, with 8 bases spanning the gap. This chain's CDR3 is CASSQQGSYNEQFF. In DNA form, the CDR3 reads TGCGCCAGCAGCCAACAGGGCTCCTACAATGAGCAGTTCTTC.

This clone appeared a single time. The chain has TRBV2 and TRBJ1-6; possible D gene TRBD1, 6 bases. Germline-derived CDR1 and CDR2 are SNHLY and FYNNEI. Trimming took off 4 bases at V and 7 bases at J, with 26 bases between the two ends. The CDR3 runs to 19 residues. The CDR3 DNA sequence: TGTGCCAGCAGTGCCGGGACACCCGTCAAGGGATATGGGAATTCACCCCTCCACTTT. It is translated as CASSAGTPVKGYGNSPLHF.

CDR3 residues: CASSSPGGPRGYGYTF. The CDR3 DNA reads as TGCGCCAGCAGCTCCCCGGGGGGACCACGGGGCTATGGCTACACCTTC. The genes are TRBV5-1 and TRBJ1-2; D is possibly TRBD1 (5 bases). V lost 3 bases and J lost 4, with 19 bases in between. CDR1 is SGHRS and CDR2 is YFSETQ in the germline V gene. This CDR3 contains 16 residues. Full variable domain (remainder filled in from reference TRBV5-1 and TRBJ1-2): KAGVTQTPRYLIKTRGQQVTLSCSPISGHRSVSWYQQTPGQGLQFLFEYFSETQRNKGNFPGRFSGRQFSNSRSEMNVSTLELGDSALYLCASSSPGGPRGYGYTFGSGTRLTVV.

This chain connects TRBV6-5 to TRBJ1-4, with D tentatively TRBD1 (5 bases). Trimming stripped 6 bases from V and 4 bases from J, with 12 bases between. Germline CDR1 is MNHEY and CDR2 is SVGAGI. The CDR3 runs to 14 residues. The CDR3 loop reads CASSRQPYNEKLFF. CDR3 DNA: TGTGCCAGCAGCAGACAGCCCTATAATGAAAAACTGTTTTTT.

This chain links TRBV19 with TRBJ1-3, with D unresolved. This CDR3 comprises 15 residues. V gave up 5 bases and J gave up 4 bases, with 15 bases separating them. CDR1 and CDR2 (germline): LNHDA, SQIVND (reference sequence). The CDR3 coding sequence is TGTGCCAGTAGTGTATTCCAGCGAAGAGGAAACACCATATATTTT. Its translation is CASSVFQRRGNTIYF.

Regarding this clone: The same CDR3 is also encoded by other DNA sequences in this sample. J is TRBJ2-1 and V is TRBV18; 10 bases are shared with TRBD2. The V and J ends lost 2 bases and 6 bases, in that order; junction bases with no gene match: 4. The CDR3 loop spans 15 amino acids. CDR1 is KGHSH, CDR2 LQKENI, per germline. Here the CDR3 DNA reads TGTGCCAGCTCACCAACCAGCGGGGGGGCCAATGAGCAGTTCTTC. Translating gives CASSPTSGGANEQFF.

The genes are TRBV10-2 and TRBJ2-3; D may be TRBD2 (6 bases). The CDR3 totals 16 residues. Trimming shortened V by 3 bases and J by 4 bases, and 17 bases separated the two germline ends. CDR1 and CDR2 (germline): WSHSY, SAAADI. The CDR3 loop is CASSDPFAGTSDTQYF. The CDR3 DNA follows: TGCGCCAGCAGTGACCCGTTTGCGGGGACCTCAGATACGCAGTATTTT.

The CDR3 spells CASSPQGLSYSNQPQHF. The CDR3 DNA sequence: TGTGCCAGCAGCCCACAGGGGCTGTCTTATAGCAATCAGCCCCAGCATTTT. The chain combines TRBV7-8 with TRBJ1-5; 7 positions match TRBD1. The CDR3 extends over 17 amino acids. V lost 5 bases to trimming and J lost 0 bases; unmatched junction nucleotides: 10. Germline V CDR1 and CDR2: SGHVS, FQNEAQ. Combining the CDR3 with reference TRBV7-8 and TRBJ1-5 gives the whole variable domain GAGVSQSPRYKVAKRGQDVALRCDPISGHVSLFWYQQALGQGPEFLTYFQNEAQLDKSGLPSDRFFAERPEGSVSTLKIQRTQQEDSAVYLCASSPQGLSYSNQPQHFGDGTRLSIL.

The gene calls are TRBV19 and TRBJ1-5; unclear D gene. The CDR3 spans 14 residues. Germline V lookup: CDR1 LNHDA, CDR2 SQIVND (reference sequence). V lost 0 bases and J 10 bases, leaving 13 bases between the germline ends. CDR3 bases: TGTGCCAGTAGTATAGAAGCGACCCCCGGACCCCAGCATTTT. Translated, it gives CASSIEATPGPQHF.

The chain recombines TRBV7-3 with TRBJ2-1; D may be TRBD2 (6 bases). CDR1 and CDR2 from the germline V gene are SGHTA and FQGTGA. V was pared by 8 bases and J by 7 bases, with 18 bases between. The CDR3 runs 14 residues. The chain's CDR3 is CASGWQGGGNEQFF. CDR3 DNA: TGTGCCAGCGGTTGGCAGGGTGGAGGGAATGAGCAGTTCTTC.

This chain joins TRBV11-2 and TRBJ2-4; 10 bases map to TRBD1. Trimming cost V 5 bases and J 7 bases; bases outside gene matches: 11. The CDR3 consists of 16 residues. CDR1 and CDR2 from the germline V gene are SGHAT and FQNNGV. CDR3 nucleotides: TGTGCCAGCAGCGCCCCCGGGACAGGGGTTTCGAACATTCAGTACTTC. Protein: CASSAPGTGVSNIQYF. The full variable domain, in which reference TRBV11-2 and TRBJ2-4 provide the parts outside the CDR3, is EAGVAQSPRYKIIEKRQSVAFWCNPISGHATLYWYQQILGQGPKLLIQFQNNGVVDDSQLPKDRFSAERLKGVDSTLKIQPAKLEDSAVYLCASSAPGTGVSNIQYFGAGTRLSVL.

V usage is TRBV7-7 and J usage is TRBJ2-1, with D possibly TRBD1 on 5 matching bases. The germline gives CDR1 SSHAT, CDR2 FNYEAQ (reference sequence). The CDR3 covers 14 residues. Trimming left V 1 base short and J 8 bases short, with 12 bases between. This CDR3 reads CASSLGGSLHEQFF. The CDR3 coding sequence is TGTGCCAGCAGCTTAGGGGGCTCCCTACATGAGCAGTTCTTC.

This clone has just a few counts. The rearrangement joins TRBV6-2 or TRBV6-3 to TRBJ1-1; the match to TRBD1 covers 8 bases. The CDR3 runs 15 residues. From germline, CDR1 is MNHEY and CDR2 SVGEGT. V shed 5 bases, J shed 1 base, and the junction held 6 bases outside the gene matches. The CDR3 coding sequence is TGTGCCAGCAGTCCCCCCGGACAGGGGAACACTGAAGCTTTCTTT. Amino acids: CASSPPGQGNTEAFF.

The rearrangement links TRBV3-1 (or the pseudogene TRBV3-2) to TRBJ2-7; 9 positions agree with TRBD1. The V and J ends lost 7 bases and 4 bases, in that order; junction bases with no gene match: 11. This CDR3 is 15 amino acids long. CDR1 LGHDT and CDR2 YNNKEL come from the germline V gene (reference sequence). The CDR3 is CASTNSRQGGYEQYF. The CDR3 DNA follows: TGTGCCAGCACCAACTCAAGACAGGGGGGATACGAGCAGTACTTC.

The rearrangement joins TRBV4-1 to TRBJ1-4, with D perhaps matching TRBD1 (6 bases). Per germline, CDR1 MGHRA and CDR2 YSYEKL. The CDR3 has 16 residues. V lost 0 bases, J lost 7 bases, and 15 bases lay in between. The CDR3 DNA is TGCGCCAGCAGCCAAGATCTTGCGGGGGGCGGTGAAAAACTGTTTTTT. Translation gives CASSQDLAGGGEKLFF.

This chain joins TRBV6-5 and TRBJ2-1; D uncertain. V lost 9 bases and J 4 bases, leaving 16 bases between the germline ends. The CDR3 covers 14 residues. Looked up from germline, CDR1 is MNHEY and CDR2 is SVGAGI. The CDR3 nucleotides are TGTGCCAGTCGGCAGACATCGGCGTACAATGAGCAGTTCTTC. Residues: CASRQTSAYNEQFF.

The CDR3 is CASRRLDGSSPLHF. DNA of the CDR3: TGCGCCAGCAGGAGATTGGACGGGAGCTCACCCCTCCACTTT. The chain uses TRBV10-2 and TRBJ1-6; D not resolved. Germline CDR1 and CDR2: WSHSY and SAAADI. The CDR3 runs 14 residues. V lost 6 bases, J lost 10 bases, and 16 bases lay in between.

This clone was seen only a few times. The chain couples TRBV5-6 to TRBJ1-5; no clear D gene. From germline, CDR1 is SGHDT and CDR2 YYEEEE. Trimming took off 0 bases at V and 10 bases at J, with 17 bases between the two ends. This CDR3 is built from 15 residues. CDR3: CASSLGSLKVPPQHF. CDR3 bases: TGTGCCAGCAGCTTGGGCAGTTTGAAAGTCCCTCCCCAGCATTTT.

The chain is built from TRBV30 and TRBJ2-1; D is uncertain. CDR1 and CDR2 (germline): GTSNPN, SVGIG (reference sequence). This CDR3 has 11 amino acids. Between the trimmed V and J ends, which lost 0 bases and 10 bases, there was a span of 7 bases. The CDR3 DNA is TGTGCCTGGAGTGTACCCGGGGAGCAGTTCTTC. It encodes CAWSVPGEQFF.

CDR3 bases: TGTGCCAGCTCACCTTCGCGCAGGGATAATTCACCCCTCCACTTT. This sequence encodes CASSPSRRDNSPLHF. This chain joins TRBV18 and TRBJ1-6; maybe TRBD1 (5 bases). The CDR3 runs 15 residues. V lost 3 bases, J lost 5 bases, and 11 bases lay in between. Germline V gene sequence: CDR1 KGHSH, CDR2 LQKENI.

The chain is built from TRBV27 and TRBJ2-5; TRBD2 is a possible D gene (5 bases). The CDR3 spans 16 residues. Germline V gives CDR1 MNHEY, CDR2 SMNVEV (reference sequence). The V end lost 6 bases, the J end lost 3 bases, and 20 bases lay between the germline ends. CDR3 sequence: CASRPLPRGIEETQYF. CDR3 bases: TGTGCCAGCAGGCCGCTCCCAAGAGGGATTGAAGAGACCCAGTACTTC.

The DNA of the CDR3 is TGTGCCAGCAGTTGGAAGGACAGGGGGTCTGAAGCTTTCTTT. This gives the protein CASSWKDRGSEAFF. The rearrangement joins TRBV27 to TRBJ1-1, with 10 bases matching TRBD1. Per germline, CDR1 MNHEY and CDR2 SMNVEV (reference sequence). The CDR3 consists of 14 residues. Trimming cost V 4 bases and J 6 bases; bases outside gene matches: 5.

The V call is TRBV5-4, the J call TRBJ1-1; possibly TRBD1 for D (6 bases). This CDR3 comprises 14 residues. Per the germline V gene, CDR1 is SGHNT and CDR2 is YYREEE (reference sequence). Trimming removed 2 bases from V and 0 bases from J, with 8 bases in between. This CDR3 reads CASSFDRLNTEAFF. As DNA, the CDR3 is TGTGCCAGCAGCTTTGACAGGTTGAACACTGAAGCTTTCTTT.

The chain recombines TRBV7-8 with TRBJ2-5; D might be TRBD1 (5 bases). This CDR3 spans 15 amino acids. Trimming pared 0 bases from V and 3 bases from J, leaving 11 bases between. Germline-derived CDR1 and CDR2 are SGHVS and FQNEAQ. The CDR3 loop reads CASSLAGPVKETQYF. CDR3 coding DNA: TGTGCCAGCAGCTTAGCGGGGCCAGTTAAAGAGACCCAGTACTTC.

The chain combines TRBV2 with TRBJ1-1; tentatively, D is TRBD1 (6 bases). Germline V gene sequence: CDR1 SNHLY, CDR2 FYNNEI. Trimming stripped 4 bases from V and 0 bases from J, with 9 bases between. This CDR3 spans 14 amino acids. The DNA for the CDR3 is TGTGCCAGCAGTGGAGGGGGACTGAACACTGAAGCTTTCTTT. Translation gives CASSGGGLNTEAFF.

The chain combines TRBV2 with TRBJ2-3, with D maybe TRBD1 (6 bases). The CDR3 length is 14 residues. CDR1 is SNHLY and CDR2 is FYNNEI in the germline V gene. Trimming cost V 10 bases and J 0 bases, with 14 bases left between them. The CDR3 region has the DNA TGTGCCACCAAGACAGGCGTGAGCACAGATACGCAGTATTTT. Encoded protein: CATKTGVSTDTQYF. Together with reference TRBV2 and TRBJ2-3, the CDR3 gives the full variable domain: EPEVTQTPSHQVTQMGQEVILRCVPISNHLYFYWYRQILGQKVEFLVSFYNNEISEKSEIFDDQFSVERPDGSNFTLKIRSTKLEDSAMYFCATKTGVSTDTQYFGPGTRLTVL.

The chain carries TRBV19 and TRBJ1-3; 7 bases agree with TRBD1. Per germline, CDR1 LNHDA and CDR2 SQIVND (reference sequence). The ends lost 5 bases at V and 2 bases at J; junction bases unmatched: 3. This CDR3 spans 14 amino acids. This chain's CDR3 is CASSATGAGNTIYF. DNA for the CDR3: TGTGCCAGTAGTGCCACAGGGGCTGGAAACACCATATATTTT.